This T cell receptor (beta chain) was obtained from a study of cytomegalovirus exposure and HLA in healthy donors. General study results and limits: In vitro data verified three CMV-associated chains as specific for CMV antigens. The classifier, whose performance was assessed in both the original and validation cohorts, reportedly diagnosed cytomegalovirus status with high specificity and sensitivity.

Here immunoSEQ multiplex PCR was the method, and the copy in TCRdb shows in-frame clones only, minus some. The sample holds about 140,000 clones, 80% to 90% seen once. V lost 1 base, J lost 2 bases, and 0 bases stayed unmatched. Looked up from germline, CDR1 is SGHRS and CDR2 is YFSETQ. This CDR3 has 14 residues. Of note for this clone: Its antigen remains unknown.

The V call is TRBV5-1, the J call TRBJ2-7; TRBD2 agrees at 10 bases. This TCR was recovered from a woman under 40 in good health and CMV-seronegative. The sequenced sample was PBMCs. The CDR3, as DNA: TGCGCCAGCAGCTTGAGCGGGGGGGCCTACGAGCAGTACTTC. Its protein is CASSLSGGAYEQYF. The variable domain in full, completed from reference TRBV5-1 and TRBJ2-7, reads KAGVTQTPRYLIKTRGQQVTLSCSPISGHRSVSWYQQTPGQGLQFLFEYFSETQRNKGNFPGRFSGRQFSNSRSEMNVSTLELGDSALYLCASSLSGGAYEQYFGPGTRLTVT.